Shown below are 11 T cell receptor beta chains from a single sample sequenced in a study of shared clonotypes between healthy human individuals. Clones were read by immunoSEQ multiplex PCR, and TCRdb kept only the in-frame ones, dropping some. The table lists about 380,000 clones, 95% to 97% of them singletons, with 0.32% in the top ten. Material: memory CD8+ T cells sorted from blood. The subset here: CD45RO+ cells pooled with CCR7-negative TemRA cells. The origin of the receptors is a man aged 25 to 40 in good health.

The genes are TRBV2 and TRBJ1-5; D unresolved. V was clipped by 6 bases and J by 2 bases, with 14 bases between them. Germline V gives CDR1 SNHLY, CDR2 FYNNEI. The CDR3 is 15 amino acids. For the CDR3, the DNA is TGTGCCAGCAGCCCCCGTGGGATGGGCAATCAGCCCCAGCATTTT. Translating it yields CASSPRGMGNQPQHF.

This chain uses TRBV5-1 with TRBJ2-2, with 8 nucleotides matching TRBD2. The CDR3 sequence is 14 residues long. CDR1 and CDR2 (germline): SGHRS, YFSETQ. Losses at the gene ends were 7 bases for V and 4 bases for J; bases not matched to a gene: 6. In DNA form, the CDR3 reads TGCGCCAGCTGTGCGGGGGGCAGCACCGGGGAGCTGTTTTTT. Translating it yields CASCAGGSTGELFF.

The V call is TRBV6-6, the J call TRBJ2-2; TRBD2 is a possible D gene (5 bases). The V end was cut by 4 bases, the J end by 8 bases, with 20 bases between. Germline assignment: CDR1 MNHNY and CDR2 SVGAGI (reference sequence). This CDR3 comprises 16 residues. The CDR3 bases are TGTGCCAGCAGTTTGTCCGGGGTGCCTAGAGAGGGGGAGCTGTTTTTT. It encodes CASSLSGVPREGELFF.

V is TRBV6-5 and J is TRBJ1-2; D is undetermined. Trimming removed 6 bases from V and 0 bases from J, with 8 bases in between. CDR3 length equals 13 residues. The germline V gene has CDR1 MNHEY and CDR2 SVGAGI. In DNA, the CDR3 is TGTGCCAGCAGACGGTTAGCTAACTATGGCTACACCTTC. Protein sequence: CASRRLANYGYTF.

The gene calls are TRBV25-1 and TRBJ2-3; 14 nucleotides align to TRBD2. The CDR3 has 14 residues. Germline CDR1 reads MGHDK; CDR2 reads SYGVNS. V was pared by 6 bases and J by 4 bases, with 0 bases of the junction left unmatched. The CDR3 sequence is CASRGLAGADTQYF. DNA of the CDR3: TGTGCCAGCAGGGGACTAGCGGGAGCAGATACGCAGTATTTT.

The gene calls are TRBV10-1 and TRBJ2-7; D unclear. The germline V and J ends were trimmed by 3 bases and 3 bases, with 3 bases remaining between them. The V gene's germline CDR1 is WNHNN and CDR2 SYGVQD (reference sequence). The CDR3 contains 11 residues. CDR3 DNA sequence: TGCGCCAGCAGTGACAACTACGAGCAGTACTTC. Translated, it gives CASSDNYEQYF.

This rearrangement joins TRBV19 to TRBJ1-3; D is unresolved. Trimming took 4 bases from V and 0 from J, leaving 1 base between them. The germline gives CDR1 LNHDA, CDR2 SQIVND (reference sequence). The CDR3 runs to 12 residues. CDR3 residues: CASSTSGNTIYF. For the CDR3, the DNA is TGTGCCAGTAGTACCTCTGGAAACACCATATATTTT.

The rearrangement uses TRBV28 and TRBJ2-7; 7 nucleotides agree with TRBD1. CDR3 length: 12 amino acids. V lost 6 bases to trimming and J lost 3 bases; unmatched junction nucleotides: 2. Germline CDR1 MDHEN, CDR2 SYDVKM. CDR3 in DNA: TGTGCCAGCAGCCGACAGGGCTACGAGCAGTACTTC. Translation gives CASSRQGYEQYF. The complete variable domain, with remaining parts taken from reference TRBV28 and TRBJ2-7, reads DVKVTQSSRYLVKRTGEKVFLECVQDMDHENMFWYRQDPGLGLRLIYFSYDVKMKEKGDIPEGYSVSREKKERFSLILESASTNQTSMYLCASSRQGYEQYFGPGTRLTVT.

The V gene is TRBV29-1, the J gene TRBJ2-1; D is unclear. Per the germline V gene, CDR1 is SQVTM and CDR2 is ANQGSEA. The CDR3 consists of 12 residues. V shed 1 base and J shed 5 bases, with 6 bases lying between them. In DNA, the CDR3 is TGCAGCGTTGAAGCTGTCCACAATGAGCAGTTCTTC. Protein product: CSVEAVHNEQFF.

In regard to this clone: Other DNA sequences in the same sample also yield this CDR3. The gene calls are TRBV30 and TRBJ2-5; no clear D. The V gene lost 2 bases and the J gene lost 5 bases, with 6 bases spanning the gap. CDR1 and CDR2 from the germline V gene are GTSNPN and SVGIG (reference sequence). The CDR3 spans 11 residues. CDR3 sequence: CAWSIDETQYF. The CDR3 DNA is TGTGCCTGGAGTATCGACGAGACCCAGTACTTC.

This sequence joins TRBV6-5 and TRBJ2-7, with D possibly TRBD1 on 5 matching bases. This CDR3 region has 13 residues. Germline CDR1 reads MNHEY; CDR2 reads SVGAGI. With 2 bases removed from V and 3 bases from J, the gap between germline ends came to 8 bases. CDR3 in amino acids: CASSYAGNYEQYF. DNA for the CDR3: TGTGCCAGCAGTTACGCAGGGAACTACGAGCAGTACTTC.